This is a list of T cell receptor beta chains from one sample in a study of T cells after yellow fever vaccination. TCRdb reprocessed the 5' RACE reads via MiXCR and lists one record per CDR3 protein. The table includes about 53,000 distinct CDR3 sequences, 5.5% to 6% detected once. Sequenced material: PBMCs, either bulk or a sorted T-cell subset (CD4+, CD8+, memory, or dextramer-sorted; not recorded which), taken on the day of the yellow fever booster vaccination. The receptor set was obtained from a man younger than 35 who received the YFV17D yellow fever vaccine. Both conserved end residues are part of each CDR3. The D gene is left open where the match is weak. Size tells how often a clone was seen (once, few, many) or the class of an expanded clone, and some rows leave it out.

V gene	clone size	D gene	J gene	CDR3 DNA	CDR3 protein
TRBV7-2	few	TRBD2	TRBJ2-1	TGTGCCAGCAGCGGGCTAGCGGTGGCCTACAATGAGCAGTTCTTC	CASSGLAVAYNEQFF
TRBV7-3	many	NA	TRBJ2-2	TGTGCCAGCAGCTTCGGCGCCGATCCTACCGGGGAGCTGTTTTTT	CASSFGADPTGELFF
TRBV18	many	NA	TRBJ2-1	TGTGCCAGCTCCGCCTCGGGTGAGCAGTTCTTC	CASSASGEQFF
TRBV7-3	many	NA	TRBJ1-2	TGTGCCAGCAGCTTATCTGGGGCCCTGAACTATGGCTACACCTTC	CASSLSGALNYGYTF
TRBV7-9	few	NA	TRBJ1-1	TGTGCCAGCAGCACGATCTTGACCGATGCTGAAGCTTTCTTT	CASSTILTDAEAFF
TRBV15	many	NA	TRBJ1-3	TGTGCCACCAGCAGGGACCCTCCCGGGTTAAGCTCTGGAAACACCATATATTTT	CATSRDPPGLSSGNTIYF
TRBV9	few	NA	TRBJ2-5	TGTGCCAGCAGCGTAGACGGCAGGGAGGAGACCCAGTACTTC	CASSVDGREETQYF
TRBV20-1	many	NA	TRBJ2-1	TGCAGCCTCCTACTCTGGGGGGGGGCAGTCGATGAGCAGTTCTTC	CSLLLWGGAVDEQFF
TRBV4-2	many	NA	TRBJ2-7	TGTGCCAGCAGCCAAGAATCAACTTCCCCCTCCTACGAGCAGTACTTC	CASSQESTSPSYEQYF
TRBV4-3	NA	NA	TRBJ1-2	TGCGCCAGCAGCCAAGATCCGGGGGTTAGCTATGGCTACACCTTC	CASSQDPGVSYGYTF
TRBV12-3/TRBV12-4	many	NA	TRBJ1-2	TGTGCCAGCAACCTCGGGGGGACCGTTTATGGCTACACCTTC	CASNLGGTVYGYTF
TRBV4-2	many	NA	TRBJ2-1	TGTGCCAGCAGCCAAAGATCGCGTGCCTACAATGAGCAGTTCTTC	CASSQRSRAYNEQFF